These 31 T cell receptor beta chains share one sample of origin, sequenced in a study of blood T cell repertoires in COVID-19. Clones were read by immunoSEQ multiplex PCR, and TCRdb kept only the in-frame ones, dropping some. The data contain 100,000 or so clones, roughly 92% of them singletons. The sequenced material came from peripheral blood. The receptors originated from a woman in her 50s with COVID-19, enrolled during active disease.

This chain links TRBV2 with TRBJ2-3; TRBD2 aligns across 7 bases. The J segment lost 0 bases and the V segment lost 6 bases, leaving 18 bases of the junction unmatched. CDR1 SNHLY and CDR2 FYNNEI come from the germline V gene. There are 19 residues in the CDR3. CDR3 loop: CASSTHMVTSQPSTDTQYF. In DNA, the CDR3 is TGTGCCAGCAGCACTCATATGGTGACTAGCCAACCTAGCACAGATACGCAGTATTTT.

V gene TRBV27 combines with J gene TRBJ2-7; D possibly corresponds to TRBD1 (6 bases). Trimming removed 3 bases at V and 3 bases at J, with 9 bases between. This CDR3 spans 13 amino acids. CDR1 is MNHEY, CDR2 SMNVEV, per germline (reference sequence). CDR3 coding DNA: TGTGCCAGCAGTTTCCAAGGGGGCTACGAGCAGTACTTC. Amino acid sequence: CASSFQGGYEQYF.

The CDR3 reads CASKKLMNTEAFF. The DNA of the CDR3 is TGTGCCAGCAAAAAACTCATGAACACTGAAGCTTTCTTT. V and J are TRBV6-5 and TRBJ1-1; D gene unclear. Germline CDR1 reads MNHEY; CDR2 reads SVGAGI. V was clipped by 7 bases and J by 0 bases, with 9 bases between them. The CDR3 covers 13 residues.

This rearrangement joins TRBV5-6 to TRBJ1-1; weak D call: TRBD1 (6 bases). The germline V gene encodes CDR1 SGHDT and CDR2 YYEEEE. The germline V and J ends were trimmed by 3 bases and 0 bases, with 12 bases remaining between them. This CDR3 has 15 residues. CDR3 region: CASSSGGWLNTEAFF. The CDR3 nucleotides are TGTGCCAGCAGCTCTGGGGGCTGGCTGAACACTGAAGCTTTCTTT.

This rearrangement joins TRBV3-1 (or the pseudogene TRBV3-2) to TRBJ2-4, with TRBD2 matching 8 bases. The CDR3 totals 17 residues. The V segment lost 1 base and the J segment 3 bases; nucleotides outside the gene matches: 8. The germline V gene has CDR1 LGHDT and CDR2 YNNKEL (reference sequence). The CDR3 is CASSQGVGRGVKNIQYF. The CDR3, as DNA: TGTGCCAGCAGCCAAGGGGTCGGGCGGGGGGTCAAAAACATTCAGTACTTC.

The genes are TRBV29-1 and TRBJ1-2; D unclear. Germline CDR1 and CDR2: SQVTM and ANQGSEA. Trimming removed 3 bases from V and 8 bases from J, with 13 bases in between. There are 12 residues in the CDR3. The CDR3 DNA is TGCAGCGTTGATCGAGGGAGGGAAGGCTACACCTTC. Protein sequence: CSVDRGREGYTF.

V gene TRBV2 combines with J gene TRBJ2-1, with 16 nucleotides matching TRBD2. J was trimmed by 9 bases and V by 6 bases; bases with no gene match: 5. CDR3 size: 15 residues. Germline V gene lookup returns CDR1 SNHLY and CDR2 FYNNEI. This chain's CDR3 is CASSQGLAGGIEQFF. CDR3 nucleotide sequence: TGTGCCAGCAGCCAGGGACTAGCGGGGGGGATTGAGCAGTTCTTC.

This sequence joins TRBV7-3 and TRBJ2-3; D is possibly TRBD2 (6 bases). Trimming left V 5 bases short and J 3 bases short, with 15 bases between. Germline V gene sequence: CDR1 SGHTA, CDR2 FQGTGA. The CDR3 contains 15 residues. CDR3 nucleotides: TGTGCCAGCAGCGTGGCGGGACGTAGGACAGATACGCAGTATTTT. Its translation is CASSVAGRRTDTQYF.

The rearrangement links TRBV3-1 (or the pseudogene TRBV3-2) to TRBJ2-1; 8 bases match TRBD1. From germline, CDR1 is LGHDT and CDR2 YNNKEL (reference sequence). The CDR3 spans 16 residues. The V segment lost 6 bases and the J segment 4 bases; nucleotides outside the gene matches: 11. The CDR3 DNA follows: TGTGCCAGCAGACCTTACGACAGGGGTCAGTACAATGAGCAGTTCTTC. It yields the protein CASRPYDRGQYNEQFF.

The V gene is TRBV24-1, the J gene TRBJ1-2; possibly TRBD1 for D (5 bases). The germline V gene has CDR1 KGHDR and CDR2 SFDVKD. V was clipped by 2 bases and J by 4 bases, with 10 bases between them. The CDR3 runs to 14 residues. CDR3 sequence: CATSDSTEFYGYTF. CDR3 in DNA: TGTGCCACCAGTGATTCGACAGAATTCTATGGCTACACCTTC.

The rearrangement joins TRBV3-1 (or the pseudogene TRBV3-2) to TRBJ1-5; D gene uncertain. The CDR3 loop spans 13 amino acids. V was shortened by 0 bases and J by 9 bases, with 9 bases between the two germline ends. The germline gives CDR1 LGHDT, CDR2 YNNKEL (reference sequence). CDR3 sequence reads: CASSQESRGPQHF. As DNA, the CDR3 is TGTGCCAGCAGCCAAGAGTCAAGAGGGCCCCAGCATTTT.

The gene calls are TRBV5-6 and TRBJ1-5, with D tentatively TRBD1 (6 bases). This CDR3 comprises 16 residues. Trimming cost V 4 bases and J 2 bases, with 16 bases left between them. CDR1 is SGHDT and CDR2 is YYEEEE in the germline V gene. The CDR3 loop is CASSLKQGSGNQPQHF. In nucleotides, the CDR3 is TGTGCCAGCAGCCTTAAACAGGGTAGTGGCAATCAGCCCCAGCATTTT.

The chain has TRBV6-2 or TRBV6-3 and TRBJ2-7; a weak D match, TRBD2 (5 bases). The CDR3 is made up of 14 amino acids. Germline assignment: CDR1 MNHEY and CDR2 SVGEGT. Trimming took 4 bases from V and 2 from J, leaving 12 bases between them. In DNA, the CDR3 is TGTGCCAGCAGTTCCCAGGACGGGACCTACGAGCAGTACTTC. Residues: CASSSQDGTYEQYF.

The genes are TRBV11-2 and TRBJ2-7; a possible D gene is TRBD2 (6 bases). V lost 5 bases, J lost 4 bases, and 15 bases lay in between. The germline gives CDR1 SGHAT, CDR2 FQNNGV. The CDR3 length is 14 residues. The CDR3 protein is CASSPVGGGYEQYF. The CDR3 DNA reads as TGTGCCAGCAGCCCGGTCGGGGGTGGGTACGAGCAGTACTTC. Drawing the rest from reference TRBV11-2 and TRBJ2-7, the complete variable domain is EAGVAQSPRYKIIEKRQSVAFWCNPISGHATLYWYQQILGQGPKLLIQFQNNGVVDDSQLPKDRFSAERLKGVDSTLKIQPAKLEDSAVYLCASSPVGGGYEQYFGPGTRLTVT.

CDR3 protein: CASSDSRYEQYF. DNA of the CDR3: TGCGCCAGCAGTGACTCCCGTTACGAGCAGTACTTC. This chain uses TRBV10-2 with TRBJ2-7; D uncertain. Trimming took off 3 bases at V and 4 bases at J, with 7 bases between the two ends. CDR3 size: 12 residues. Germline V gives CDR1 WSHSY, CDR2 SAAADI.

The V call is TRBV6-6, the J call TRBJ1-4; D remains ambiguous. Germline CDR1 is MNHNY and CDR2 is SVGAGI (reference sequence). The CDR3 contains 13 residues. V lost 7 bases to trimming and J lost 3 bases, with 9 bases between them. The CDR3 coding sequence is TGTGCCAGCAAAGCGGGAGCTAATGAAAAACTGTTTTTT. This encodes CASKAGANEKLFF.

This clone was seen a handful of times. V gene TRBV14 combines with J gene TRBJ1-6, with 7 bases aligning to TRBD1. Unmatched junction bases numbered 15, after V lost 2 bases and J lost 8 bases. The CDR3 consists of 18 residues. The germline V gene has CDR1 SGHDN and CDR2 FVKESK. The CDR3 region is CASSQRTGHPALHSPLHF. The CDR3 region has the DNA TGTGCCAGCAGCCAACGGACAGGTCACCCAGCTTTACATTCACCCCTCCACTTT.

This clone showed up just once. This chain connects TRBV11-3 to TRBJ1-3; TRBD1 aligns across 9 bases. The CDR3 sequence is 15 residues long. The V and J ends lost 3 bases and 4 bases, in that order; junction bases with no gene match: 4. Germline CDR1 is SGHNT and CDR2 is YENEEA. The CDR3 nucleotides read TGTGCCAGCAGCTTGACAGGGGGAAGAGGAAACACCATATATTTT. It codes for CASSLTGGRGNTIYF.

This chain uses TRBV7-9 with TRBJ1-2; no firm D call. This CDR3 is 13 amino acids long. Trimming took off 7 bases at V and 3 bases at J, with 12 bases between the two ends. Per the germline V gene, CDR1 is SEHNR and CDR2 is FQNEAQ (reference sequence). The CDR3 is CASISSADYGYTF. The CDR3 DNA is TGTGCCAGCATTTCTTCGGCGGACTATGGCTACACCTTC.

The chain links TRBV19 to TRBJ2-3; TRBD2 is a possible D gene (6 bases). Trimming shortened V by 3 bases and J by 8 bases, and 21 bases separated the two germline ends. The CDR3 runs 16 residues. CDR1 is LNHDA, CDR2 SQIVND, per germline (reference sequence). CDR3 bases: TGTGCCAGTAGTATCCGGGACTCATTGGCGGACGCTACGCAGTATTTT. Translated: CASSIRDSLADATQYF. The variable domain in full, with the rest retrieved from reference TRBV19 and TRBJ2-3, is DGGITQSPKYLFRKEGQNVTLSCEQNLNHDAMYWYRQDPGQGLRLIYYSQIVNDFQKGDIAEGYSVSREKKESFPLTVTSAQKNPTAFYLCASSIRDSLADATQYFGPGTRLTVL.

The chain employs TRBV28 and TRBJ1-1; D remains ambiguous. Germline loops: CDR1 MDHEN, CDR2 SYDVKM. Trimming stripped 3 bases from V and 5 bases from J, with 25 bases between. The length of the CDR3 is 18 residues. The CDR3 is CASSFPSGRVLRKTEAFF. The DNA for the CDR3 is TGTGCCAGCAGTTTCCCCAGTGGGAGGGTCCTACGAAAAACTGAAGCTTTCTTT.

V is TRBV3-1 (or the pseudogene TRBV3-2) and J is TRBJ2-3; 9 nucleotides match TRBD1. The CDR3 is 17 amino acids. V was pared by 3 bases and J by 5 bases, with 12 bases of the junction left unmatched. Looked up from germline, CDR1 is LGHDT and CDR2 is YNNKEL (reference sequence). CDR3 residues: CASSQPRTGVIQDTQYF. The CDR3 coding sequence is TGTGCCAGCAGCCAGCCTCGGACAGGGGTTATTCAAGATACGCAGTATTTT.

Concerning this clone itself: Other DNA sequences in the sample encode the same CDR3. J is TRBJ1-1 and V is TRBV28, with D maybe TRBD1 (5 bases). Trimming cost V 5 bases and J 4 bases, with 14 bases left between them. Germline V gene sequence: CDR1 MDHEN, CDR2 SYDVKM. The CDR3 is 14 amino acids. The CDR3 coding sequence is TGTGCCAGCAGTCTTACTGGGGGGGGCACTGAAGCTTTCTTT. Amino acids: CASSLTGGGTEAFF.

This clone occurred a few times. The chain has TRBV6-5 and TRBJ1-1; D may be TRBD1 (5 bases). V lost 9 bases, J lost 0 bases, and 14 bases lay in between. The CDR3 totals 14 residues. Germline V gene data show CDR1 as MNHEY and CDR2 as SVGAGI. CDR3 nucleotides: TGTGCCAGTGAGTCGGGACTGATGAACACTGAAGCTTTCTTT. It encodes CASESGLMNTEAFF.

The chain has TRBV12-5 and TRBJ1-6; tentative D call: TRBD1 (6 bases). Trimming stripped 0 bases from V and 5 bases from J, with 14 bases between. The CDR3 sequence is 17 residues long. CDR1 is LGHNT, CDR2 FRNRAP, per germline. The CDR3 reads CASGLVLQGKHNSPLHF. As DNA, the CDR3 is TGTGCTAGTGGTTTGGTCCTGCAGGGGAAACATAATTCACCCCTCCACTTT.

The CDR3 DNA reads TGTGCCAGCAGTTTAATGGGGGCCGGTGGCAATCAGCCCCAGCATTTT. This translates into CASSLMGAGGNQPQHF. The chain employs TRBV28 and TRBJ1-5, with D perhaps TRBD1 (6 bases). The V gene's germline CDR1 is MDHEN and CDR2 SYDVKM. The CDR3 sequence is 16 residues long. Trimming shortened V by 2 bases and J by 2 bases, and 13 bases separated the two germline ends.

The rearrangement links TRBV6-5 to TRBJ2-1, with TRBD2 matching over 9 bases. CDR1 and CDR2 (germline): MNHEY, SVGAGI. V lost 5 bases and J lost 5; bases outside the gene matches: 7. This CDR3 is built from 15 residues. CDR3 nucleotide sequence: TGTGCCAGCAGTCAGAGCGGGGGGACCCACAATGAGCAGTTCTTC. Translating it yields CASSQSGGTHNEQFF.

This sequence joins TRBV28 and TRBJ2-2; 11 nucleotides line up with TRBD2. The junction had 12 bases not matched to a gene; V was cut back by 3 bases and J by 6 bases. The CDR3 has 18 residues. Germline V gene lookup returns CDR1 MDHEN and CDR2 SYDVKM. CDR3 DNA: TGTGCCAGCAGTTTGGGGGCTAGCGGGGGGTTCCCCGCCGGGGAGCTGTTTTTT. This encodes CASSLGASGGFPAGELFF.

The chain is built from TRBV2 and TRBJ1-6; D gene ambiguous. Germline loops: CDR1 SNHLY, CDR2 FYNNEI. This CDR3 comprises 14 residues. V dropped 5 bases and J dropped 4 bases, with 9 bases sitting between them. The CDR3 nucleotides are TGTGCCAGCAGTCGGGGAAATTATAATTCACCCCTCCACTTT. Protein product: CASSRGNYNSPLHF.

The chain uses TRBV11-3 and TRBJ2-1, with TRBD2 identical over 9 bases. After removal of 7 bases from V and 3 bases from J, the junction contained 10 bases not matched to a gene. CDR3 size: 16 residues. The germline V gene has CDR1 SGHNT and CDR2 YENEEA. The CDR3 loop reads CASTDLSGGLYNEQFF. The CDR3 nucleotides read TGTGCCAGCACCGACCTTAGCGGGGGACTCTACAATGAGCAGTTCTTC.

The J gene is TRBJ2-3, the V gene TRBV19, with a weak D call TRBD2 (6 bases). The CDR3 is 12 amino acids. Trimming stripped 3 bases from V and 6 bases from J, with 7 bases between. The germline gives CDR1 LNHDA, CDR2 SQIVND (reference sequence). Here the CDR3 reads CASSIGGDTQYF. The DNA for the CDR3 is TGTGCCAGTAGTATTGGGGGGGATACGCAGTATTTT.